This T cell receptor (beta chain) was obtained from a study of molecular identifiers for immune sequencing clone quantification. Findings and limits, study-wide: Whereas naive cells kept under 1% of molecules in clones above 20 RNA copies, such clones held over 99% in effectors. Molecules of identical TCR sharing a barcode could underestimate highly expanded clone sizes.

Preparation of the bulk TCR libraries relied on previously described methods and listed TCR primers. TCRdb redid the calling of the PCR reads with MiXCR, one entry per CDR3 protein. The repertoire consists of about 630,000 distinct CDR3 sequences, with about 25% occurring once and the leading ten covering about 0.73%. In this sample, this clonotype turned up many times. Its specificity is not known. The CDR3 totals 13 residues. Trimming cost V 4 bases and J 3 bases, with 9 bases left between them. The germline gives CDR1 SEHNR, CDR2 FQNEAQ (reference sequence). Naive CD8 T cells were picked out by sorting for CD8+CD4-CCR7+CD45RA+.

This sequence was found in a human donor in good health. Some libraries in this study had Jurkat cell RNA spiked in. The chain is built from TRBV7-9 and TRBJ1-2, with D hard to call. The sample taken for sequencing was naive CD8+ T cells from blood, with Jurkat cell RNA spiked in. Subset given: FACS-sorted CD8+CD4-CCR7+CD45RA+ naive T cells. CDR3 amino acids: CASSYQEDYGYTF. CDR3 in DNA: TGTGCCAGCAGCTATCAAGAGGACTATGGCTACACCTTC.